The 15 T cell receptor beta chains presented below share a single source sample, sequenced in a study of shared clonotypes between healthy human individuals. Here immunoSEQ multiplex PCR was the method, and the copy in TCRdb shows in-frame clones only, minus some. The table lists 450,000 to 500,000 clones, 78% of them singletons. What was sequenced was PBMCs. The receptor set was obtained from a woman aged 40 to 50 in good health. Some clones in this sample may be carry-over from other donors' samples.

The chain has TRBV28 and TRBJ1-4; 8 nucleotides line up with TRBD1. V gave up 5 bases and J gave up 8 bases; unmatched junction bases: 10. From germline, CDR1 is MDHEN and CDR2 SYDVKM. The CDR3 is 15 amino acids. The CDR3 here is CASSATGGKSEKLFF. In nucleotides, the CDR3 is TGTGCCAGCAGTGCTACAGGGGGGAAGAGCGAAAAACTGTTTTTT.

The CDR3 DNA reads TGTGCCAGCACCTCAATGGGACGCGTACAGTACTTC. It yields the protein CASTSMGRVQYF. V is TRBV28 and J is TRBJ2-7; D tentatively reads TRBD1 or TRBD2 (5 bases each). Trimming left V 7 bases short and J 10 bases short, with 17 bases between. Germline CDR1 reads MDHEN; CDR2 reads SYDVKM. The CDR3 loop spans 12 amino acids.

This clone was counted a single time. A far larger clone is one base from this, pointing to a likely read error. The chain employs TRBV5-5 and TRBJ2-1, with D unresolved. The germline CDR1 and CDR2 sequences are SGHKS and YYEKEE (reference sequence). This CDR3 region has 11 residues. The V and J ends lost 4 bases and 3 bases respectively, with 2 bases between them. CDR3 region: CASSLYNEQFF. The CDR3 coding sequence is TGTGCCAGCAGCCTCTACAATGAGCAGTTCTTC.

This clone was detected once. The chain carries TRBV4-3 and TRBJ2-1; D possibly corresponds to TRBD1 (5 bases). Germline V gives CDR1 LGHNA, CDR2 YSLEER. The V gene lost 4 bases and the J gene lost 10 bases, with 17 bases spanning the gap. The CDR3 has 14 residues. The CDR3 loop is CASSRQTVPREQFF. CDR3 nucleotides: TGCGCCAGCAGCCGGCAGACAGTGCCACGGGAGCAGTTCTTC.

This CDR3 is CASSLASLAGVDTQYF. In DNA form, the CDR3 reads TGTGCCAGCAGCTTAGCGTCACTAGCGGGAGTTGATACGCAGTATTTT. This chain connects TRBV7-2 to TRBJ2-3; 11 nucleotides line up with TRBD2. Per the germline V gene, CDR1 is SGHTA and CDR2 is FQGNSA. The CDR3 totals 16 residues. Unmatched junction bases numbered 5, after V lost 0 bases and J lost 6 bases.

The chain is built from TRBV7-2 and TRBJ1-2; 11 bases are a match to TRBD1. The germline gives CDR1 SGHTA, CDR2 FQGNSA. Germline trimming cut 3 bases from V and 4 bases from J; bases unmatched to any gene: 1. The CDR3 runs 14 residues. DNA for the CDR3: TGTGCCAGCAGCTTCGGGACAGGGGGCTATGGCTACACCTTC. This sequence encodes CASSFGTGGYGYTF.

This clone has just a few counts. CDR3 DNA: TGTGCCAGCAGTTTAAGGGACAGGGCCTACGAGCAGTACTTC. Its translation is CASSLRDRAYEQYF. V is TRBV27 and J is TRBJ2-7, with 9 bases aligning to TRBD1. This CDR3 has 14 residues. V lost 2 bases, J lost 2 bases, and 1 base stayed unmatched. The germline gives CDR1 MNHEY, CDR2 SMNVEV (reference sequence).

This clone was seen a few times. CDR3: CAWSTSGRGPYEQYF. The CDR3 nucleotides read TGTGCCTGGAGTACCAGCGGGAGGGGACCCTACGAGCAGTACTTC. This chain connects TRBV30 to TRBJ2-7; 10 positions match TRBD2. Germline V lookup: CDR1 GTSNPN, CDR2 SVGIG (reference sequence). The CDR3 is 15 amino acids. Trimming at V came to 2 bases and at J to 2 bases, leaving 6 bases not matched to a gene.

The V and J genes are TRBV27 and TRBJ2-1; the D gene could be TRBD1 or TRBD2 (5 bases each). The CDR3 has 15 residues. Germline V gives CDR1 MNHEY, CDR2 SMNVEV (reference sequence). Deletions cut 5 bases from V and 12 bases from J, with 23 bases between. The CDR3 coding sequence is TGTGCCAGCAGTCCGACCCCGGGACCCCTCGAATGGCAGTTCTTC. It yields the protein CASSPTPGPLEWQFF.

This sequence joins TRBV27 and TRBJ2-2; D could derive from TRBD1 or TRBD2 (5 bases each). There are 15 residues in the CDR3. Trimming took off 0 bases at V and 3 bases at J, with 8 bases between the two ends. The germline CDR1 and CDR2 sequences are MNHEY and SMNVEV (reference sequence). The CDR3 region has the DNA TGTGCCAGCAGTTTATCCGGGGACCACACCGGGGAGCTGTTTTTT. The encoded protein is CASSLSGDHTGELFF.

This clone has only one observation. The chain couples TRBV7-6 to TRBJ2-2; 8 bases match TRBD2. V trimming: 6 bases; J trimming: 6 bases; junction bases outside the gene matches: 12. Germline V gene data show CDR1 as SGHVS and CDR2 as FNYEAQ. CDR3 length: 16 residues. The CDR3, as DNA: TGTGCCAGCAGAAGAGTGGGCGGGAGGCTGGCCGGGGAGCTGTTTTTT. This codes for CASRRVGGRLAGELFF.

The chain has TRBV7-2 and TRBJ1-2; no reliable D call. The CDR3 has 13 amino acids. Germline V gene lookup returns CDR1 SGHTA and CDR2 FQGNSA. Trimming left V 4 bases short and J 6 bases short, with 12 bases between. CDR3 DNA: TGTGCCAGCAGCTCAGAGGCGGGAAATGGCTACACCTTC. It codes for CASSSEAGNGYTF. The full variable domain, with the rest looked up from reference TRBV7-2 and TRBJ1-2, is GAGVSQSPSNKVTEKGKDVELRCDPISGHTALYWYRQSLGQGLEFLIYFQGNSAPDKSGLPSDRFSAERTGGSVSTLTIQRTQQEDSAVYLCASSSEAGNGYTFGSGTRLTVV.

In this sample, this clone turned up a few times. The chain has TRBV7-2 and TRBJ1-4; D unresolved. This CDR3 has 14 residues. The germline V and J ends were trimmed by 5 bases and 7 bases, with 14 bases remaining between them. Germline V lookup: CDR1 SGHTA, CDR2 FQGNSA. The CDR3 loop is CASSHRDFGEKLFF. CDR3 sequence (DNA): TGTGCCAGCAGCCATCGGGATTTTGGTGAAAAACTGTTTTTT. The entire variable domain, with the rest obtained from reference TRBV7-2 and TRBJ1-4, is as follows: GAGVSQSPSNKVTEKGKDVELRCDPISGHTALYWYRQSLGQGLEFLIYFQGNSAPDKSGLPSDRFSAERTGGSVSTLTIQRTQQEDSAVYLCASSHRDFGEKLFFGSGTQLSVL.

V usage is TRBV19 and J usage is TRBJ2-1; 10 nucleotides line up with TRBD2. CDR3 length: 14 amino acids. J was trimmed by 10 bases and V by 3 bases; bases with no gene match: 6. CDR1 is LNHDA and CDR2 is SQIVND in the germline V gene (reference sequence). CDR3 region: CASSMTSGYGEQFF. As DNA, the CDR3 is TGTGCCAGTAGTATGACTAGCGGGTACGGAGAGCAGTTCTTC.

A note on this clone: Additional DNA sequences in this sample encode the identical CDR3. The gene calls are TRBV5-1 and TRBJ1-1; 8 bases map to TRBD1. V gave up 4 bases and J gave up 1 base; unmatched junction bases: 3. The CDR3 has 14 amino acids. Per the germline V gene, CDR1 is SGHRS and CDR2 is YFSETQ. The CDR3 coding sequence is TGCGCCAGCAGCCCCGGGACAGGGAACACTGAAGCTTTCTTT. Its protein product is CASSPGTGNTEAFF.